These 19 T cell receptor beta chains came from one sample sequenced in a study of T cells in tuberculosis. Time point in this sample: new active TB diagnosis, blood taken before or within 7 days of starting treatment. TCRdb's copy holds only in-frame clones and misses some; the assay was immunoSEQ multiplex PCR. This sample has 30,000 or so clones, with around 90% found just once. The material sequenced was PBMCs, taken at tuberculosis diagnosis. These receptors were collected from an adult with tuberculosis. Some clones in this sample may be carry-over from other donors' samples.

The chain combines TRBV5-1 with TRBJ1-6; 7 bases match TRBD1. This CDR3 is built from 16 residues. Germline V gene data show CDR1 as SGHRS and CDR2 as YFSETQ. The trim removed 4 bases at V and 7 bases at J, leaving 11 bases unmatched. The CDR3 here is CASSRGQSTPNSPLHF. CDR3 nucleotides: TGCGCCAGCAGCCGGGGACAGTCAACGCCAAATTCACCCCTCCACTTT.

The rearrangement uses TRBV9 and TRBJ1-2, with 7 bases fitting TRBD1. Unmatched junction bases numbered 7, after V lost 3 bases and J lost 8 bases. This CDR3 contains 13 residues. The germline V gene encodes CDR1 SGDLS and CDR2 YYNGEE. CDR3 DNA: TGTGCCAGCAGCGCTGGGACAGCTAGGGGCTACACCTTC. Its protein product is CASSAGTARGYTF.

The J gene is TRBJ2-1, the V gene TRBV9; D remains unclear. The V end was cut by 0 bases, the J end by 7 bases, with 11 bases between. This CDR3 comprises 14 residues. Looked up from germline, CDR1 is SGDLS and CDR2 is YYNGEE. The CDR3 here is CASSVASLANEQFF. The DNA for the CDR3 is TGTGCCAGCAGCGTAGCTAGTCTGGCTAATGAGCAGTTCTTC.

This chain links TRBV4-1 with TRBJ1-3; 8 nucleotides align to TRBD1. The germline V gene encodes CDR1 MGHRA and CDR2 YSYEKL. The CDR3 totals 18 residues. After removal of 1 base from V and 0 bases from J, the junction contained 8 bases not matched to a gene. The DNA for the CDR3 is TGCGCCAGCAGCCAAGGACAGGGGTTCCTTAGCTCTGGAAACACCATATATTTT. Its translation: CASSQGQGFLSSGNTIYF.

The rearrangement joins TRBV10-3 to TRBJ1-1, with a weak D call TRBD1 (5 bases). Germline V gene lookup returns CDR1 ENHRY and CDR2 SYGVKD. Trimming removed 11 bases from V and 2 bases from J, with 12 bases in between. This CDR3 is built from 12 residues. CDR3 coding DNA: TGTGCCTTGGGGGGTCCAAACACTGAAGCTTTCTTT. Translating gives CALGGPNTEAFF.

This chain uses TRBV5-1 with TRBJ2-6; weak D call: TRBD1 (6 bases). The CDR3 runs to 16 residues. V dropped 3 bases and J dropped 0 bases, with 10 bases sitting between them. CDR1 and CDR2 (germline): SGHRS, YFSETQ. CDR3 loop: CASSSRTASGANVLTF. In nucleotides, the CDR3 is TGCGCCAGCAGCTCTCGGACAGCCTCTGGGGCCAACGTCCTGACTTTC. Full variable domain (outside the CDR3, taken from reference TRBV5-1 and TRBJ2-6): KAGVTQTPRYLIKTRGQQVTLSCSPISGHRSVSWYQQTPGQGLQFLFEYFSETQRNKGNFPGRFSGRQFSNSRSEMNVSTLELGDSALYLCASSSRTASGANVLTFGAGSRLTVL.

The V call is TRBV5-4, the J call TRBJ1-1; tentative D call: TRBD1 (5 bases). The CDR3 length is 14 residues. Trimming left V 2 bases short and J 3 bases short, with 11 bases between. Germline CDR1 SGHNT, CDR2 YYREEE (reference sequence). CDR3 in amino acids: CASSFSGMHTEAFF. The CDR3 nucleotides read TGTGCCAGCAGCTTCTCAGGGATGCACACTGAAGCTTTCTTT.

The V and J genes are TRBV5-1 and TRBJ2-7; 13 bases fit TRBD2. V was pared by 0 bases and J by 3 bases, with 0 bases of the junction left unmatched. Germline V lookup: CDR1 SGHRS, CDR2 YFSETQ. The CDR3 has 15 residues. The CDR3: CASSLGLAGGYEQYF. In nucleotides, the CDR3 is TGCGCCAGCAGCTTGGGACTAGCGGGGGGCTACGAGCAGTACTTC.

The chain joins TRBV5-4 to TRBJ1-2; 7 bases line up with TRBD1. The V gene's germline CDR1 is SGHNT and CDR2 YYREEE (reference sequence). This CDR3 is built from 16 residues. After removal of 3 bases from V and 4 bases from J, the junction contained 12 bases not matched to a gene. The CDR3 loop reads CASSWQGQRIIYGYTF. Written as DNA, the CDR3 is TGTGCCAGCAGCTGGCAGGGACAGAGAATTATCTATGGCTACACCTTC.

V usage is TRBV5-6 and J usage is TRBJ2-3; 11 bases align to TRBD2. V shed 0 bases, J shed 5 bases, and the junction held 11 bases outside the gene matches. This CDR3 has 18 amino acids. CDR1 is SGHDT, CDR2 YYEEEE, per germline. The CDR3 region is CASSLVSSGGLFRDTQYF. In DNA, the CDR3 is TGTGCCAGCAGCTTGGTGTCTAGCGGGGGGTTATTCAGAGATACGCAGTATTTT.

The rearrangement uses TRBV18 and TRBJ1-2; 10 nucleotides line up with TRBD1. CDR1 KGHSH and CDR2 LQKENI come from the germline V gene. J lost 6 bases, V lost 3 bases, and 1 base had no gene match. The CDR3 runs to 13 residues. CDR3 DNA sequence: TGTGCCAGCTCACCGACAGGGGGCAATGGCTACACCTTC. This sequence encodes CASSPTGGNGYTF. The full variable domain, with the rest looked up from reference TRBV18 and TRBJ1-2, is NAGVMQNPRHLVRRRGQEARLRCSPMKGHSHVYWYRQLPEEGLKFMVYLQKENIIDESGMPKERFSAEFPKEGPSILRIQQVVRGDSAAYFCASSPTGGNGYTFGSGTRLTVV.

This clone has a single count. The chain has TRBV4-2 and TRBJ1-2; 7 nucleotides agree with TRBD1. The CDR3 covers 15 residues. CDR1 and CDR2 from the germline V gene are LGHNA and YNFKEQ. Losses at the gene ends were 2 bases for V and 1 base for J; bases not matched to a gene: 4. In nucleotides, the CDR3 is TGTGCCAGCAGCCAAACAGGGGCCGATAACTATGGCTACACCTTC. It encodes CASSQTGADNYGYTF.

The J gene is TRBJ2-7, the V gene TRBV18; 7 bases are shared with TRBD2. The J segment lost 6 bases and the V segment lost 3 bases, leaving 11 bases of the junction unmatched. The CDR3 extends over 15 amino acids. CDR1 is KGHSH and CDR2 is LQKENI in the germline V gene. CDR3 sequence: CASSPLGNGGGEQYF. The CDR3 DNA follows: TGTGCCAGCTCACCGCTGGGAAATGGCGGGGGCGAGCAGTACTTC.

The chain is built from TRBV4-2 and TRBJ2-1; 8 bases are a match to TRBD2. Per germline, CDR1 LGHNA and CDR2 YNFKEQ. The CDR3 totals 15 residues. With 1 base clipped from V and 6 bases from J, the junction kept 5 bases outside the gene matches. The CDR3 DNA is TGTGCCAGCAGCCAAGGAGCGGGGGCGATCAATGAGCAGTTCTTC. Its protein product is CASSQGAGAINEQFF.

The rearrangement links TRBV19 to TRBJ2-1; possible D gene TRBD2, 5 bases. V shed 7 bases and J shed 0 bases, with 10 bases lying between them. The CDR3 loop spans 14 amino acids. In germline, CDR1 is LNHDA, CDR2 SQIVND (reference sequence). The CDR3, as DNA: TGTGCCAGTACCATTGGGAGCTCCTACAATGAGCAGTTCTTC. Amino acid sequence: CASTIGSSYNEQFF. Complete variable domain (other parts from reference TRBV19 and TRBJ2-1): DGGITQSPKYLFRKEGQNVTLSCEQNLNHDAMYWYRQDPGQGLRLIYYSQIVNDFQKGDIAEGYSVSREKKESFPLTVTSAQKNPTAFYLCASTIGSSYNEQFFGPGTRLTVL.

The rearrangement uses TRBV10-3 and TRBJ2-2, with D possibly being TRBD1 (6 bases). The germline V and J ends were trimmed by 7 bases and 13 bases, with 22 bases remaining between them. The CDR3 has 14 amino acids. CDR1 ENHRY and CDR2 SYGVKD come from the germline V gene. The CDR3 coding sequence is TGTGCCATCACGAACCAGGACCCGGGACAACGGCTGTTTTTT. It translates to CAITNQDPGQRLFF.

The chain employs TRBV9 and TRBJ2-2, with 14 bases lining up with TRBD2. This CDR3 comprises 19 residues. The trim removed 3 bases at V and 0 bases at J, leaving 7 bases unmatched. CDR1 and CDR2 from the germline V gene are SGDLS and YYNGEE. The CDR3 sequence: CASSAGTSGGAANTGELFF. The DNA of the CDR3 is TGTGCCAGCAGCGCCGGGACTAGCGGGGGCGCAGCGAACACCGGGGAGCTGTTTTTT.

In DNA form, the CDR3 reads TGCAGCGTTGAGGGGGCGGCGTTTTCCTACAATGAGCAGTTCTTC. Amino acid sequence: CSVEGAAFSYNEQFF. V usage is TRBV29-1 and J usage is TRBJ2-1; the D gene is possibly TRBD1 (6 bases). The germline CDR1 and CDR2 sequences are SQVTM and ANQGSEA. Trimming removed 3 bases from V and 1 base from J, with 13 bases in between. The CDR3 is 15 residues long.

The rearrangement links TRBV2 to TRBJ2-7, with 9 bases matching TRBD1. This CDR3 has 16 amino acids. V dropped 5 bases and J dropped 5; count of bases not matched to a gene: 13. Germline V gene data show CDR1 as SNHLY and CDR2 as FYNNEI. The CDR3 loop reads CASSKGEQGARDEQYF. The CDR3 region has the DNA TGTGCCAGCAGTAAAGGCGAACAGGGGGCGCGGGACGAGCAGTACTTC.